Listed here are 2 T cell receptor beta chains from one sample, sequenced in a study of blood T cell repertoires in COVID-19 (TCRdb year 2020). Library preparation employed the immunoSEQ multiplex PCR assay. Here the immuneACCESS table is served through TCRdb, limited to in-frame sequences with V and J called. Missing clones are a known gap in these copies; in checked studies unresolved V genes cover under half, and the rest lacks a known reason. Recorded for this sample are more than 400,000 clones; about 90% of them occurred a single time. About 0.57% of the sample is in the top ten clones. The specimen sequenced was PBMCs or T cells enriched from blood (not recorded which). All receptors come from a man younger than 30 who had recovered from COVID-19.

V gene TRBV11-2 combines with J gene TRBJ2-7, with 9 bases fitting TRBD1. Looked up from germline, CDR1 is SGHAT and CDR2 is FQNNGV. CDR3 length: 15 residues. The V gene end was trimmed by 5 bases and the J gene end by 6 bases; junction bases not matched to a gene: 11. CDR3 nucleotide sequence: TGTGCCAGCAGCCAAGACGGACAGGGGAGGCTCGAGCAGTACTTC. It specifies CASSQDGQGRLEQYF. The whole variable domain, remainder taken from reference TRBV11-2 and TRBJ2-7, is EAGVAQSPRYKIIEKRQSVAFWCNPISGHATLYWYQQILGQGPKLLIQFQNNGVVDDSQLPKDRFSAERLKGVDSTLKIQPAKLEDSAVYLCASSQDGQGRLEQYFGPGTRLTVT.

The sample holds one count of this clone. The chain carries TRBV11-3 and TRBJ1-3, with no clear D. The CDR3 spans 17 residues. The V end lost 0 bases, the J end lost 0 bases, and 12 bases lay between the germline ends. Germline CDR1 and CDR2: SGHNT and YENEEA. CDR3 DNA sequence: TGTGCCAGCAGCTTAGATCGCGGCGGTCACTCTGGAAACACCATATATTTT. This translates into CASSLDRGGHSGNTIYF.